This T cell receptor beta chain was sequenced during a study of T cells in Graves' hyperthyroidism and ophthalmopathy. Researchers amplified the TCR beta CDR3 regions from RNA transcripts. The primer set for the first-round RT-PCR of the TCR CDR3 was HTBI. Using its own MiXCR run on the multiplex PCR reads, TCRdb lists one record per CDR3 protein. The repertoire holds 350,000 or so distinct CDR3 sequences, with roughly 15% as singletons. Subjects aged 18 to 65 presented with newly diagnosed hyperthyroidism of less than 2 months' duration. Diagnosis relied on clinical symptoms, serum thyroxine and TRAb, thyroid ultrasound and orbital computed tomography. From approximately 9.5 ml of fresh peripheral blood, PBMCs were isolated. This clonotype was recorded many times. Sequenced input: blood. The sequence was collected from a woman in her twenties or thirties with Graves' hyperthyroidism that later progressed to Graves' ophthalmopathy.

This CDR3 is CASSLLGSGIEQFF. In DNA form, the CDR3 reads TGTGCCAGCAGTTTACTCGGGAGCGGTATTGAGCAGTTCTTC. The chain combines TRBV12-3 or TRBV12-4 with TRBJ2-1; possible D gene TRBD2, 6 bases. Trimming cost V 2 bases and J 9 bases, with 14 bases left between them. CDR3 length equals 14 residues.